This is a list of T cell receptor beta chains from one sample in a study of T-cell memory formation after mild COVID-19. TCRdb processed the 5' RACE reads anew with MiXCR; each CDR3 protein has one entry. The table has around 300,000 distinct CDR3 sequences, over 7% seen once; the top ten hold 20% to 25%. The sample consisted of PBMCs or a T cell subset sorted from them (not recorded which). The receptors were sampled from a man aged 18 to 30 who had mild COVID-19 (a few samples of this study predate the infection). Cell type and time point are not known. CDR3s include the opening cysteine and the closing phenylalanine or tryptophan. D genes are given only for firm matches. The size field is filled for only some rows; it gives once, few, many or a size class.

d_call,clone_size,v_call,j_call,cdr3_nt,cdr3_aa
TRBD1,few,TRBV5-4,TRBJ2-3,TGTGCCAGCAGCTCGGGACAGGGGTTTGCTAAGGCGCAGTATTTT,CASSSGQGFAKAQYF
.,many,TRBV4-1,TRBJ1-6,TGCGCCAGCAGCCAAGTAAGCCTTTATTCACCCCTCCACTTT,CASSQVSLYSPLHF
TRBD1,few,TRBV20-1,TRBJ1-1,TGCAGTGCTAGTAAAGGGACAGGGACTGAAGCTTTCTTT,CSASKGTGTEAFF
.,few,TRBV4-1,TRBJ2-5,TGCGCCAGCAGCCTCGGGACACCCAGGGAGACCCAGTACTTC,CASSLGTPRETQYF
.,many,TRBV15,TRBJ2-5,TGTGCCACCAGCAGAGATGGGTCGGGAGAGACCCAGTACTTC,CATSRDGSGETQYF
.,few,TRBV3-2,TRBJ1-2,TGTGCCAGCAGCCCGTGGGACAGCTTGTCCAATCTGGGCTACACCTTC,CASSPWDSLSNLGYTF
.,.,TRBV12-2,TRBJ2-3,TGTGCAAGTCGCTTAGGAGCGGGACCTTCAAGCACAGATACGCAGTATTTT,CASRLGAGPSSTDTQYF
.,.,TRBV5-1,TRBJ2-5,TGCGCCAGCAGCTTGGGAGGCAGCTCGGAGTGGGAGACCCAGTACTTC,CASSLGGSSEWETQYF
.,.,TRBV28,TRBJ1-4,TGTGCCAGCAGTTTTATAGATAATGAAAAACTGTTTTTT,CASSFIDNEKLFF
TRBD2,few,TRBV10-1,TRBJ2-7,TGCGCCAGCAGTGAGGGGACTAGCGGGGGCGACGAGCAGTACTTC,CASSEGTSGGDEQYF
TRBD1,many,TRBV5-1,TRBJ2-7,TGCGCCAGCAGCTGGATAAAAGCGGACAGGGCTTCTGTCAGGCAGTACTTC,CASSWIKADRASVRQYF
.,many,TRBV20-1,TRBJ2-2,TGCAGTGCTAGAGACCCAGGGGCGGGGGCCCACACCGGGGAGCTGTTTTTT,CSARDPGAGAHTGELFF
TRBD2,.,TRBV29-1,TRBJ2-5,TGCAGCGCCACTCCTAGCGGGGGGTACCAAGAGACCCAGTACTTC,CSATPSGGYQETQYF
.,.,TRBV4-3,TRBJ2-5,TGCGCCAGCAGCCAAGACGGGCCCCCGGTTGGAGAGACCCAGTACTTC,CASSQDGPPVGETQYF
.,.,TRBV6-1,TRBJ1-6,TGTGCCAGCAAGTCTACAGGGTATTCACCCCTCCACTTT,CASKSTGYSPLHF
.,.,TRBV29-1,TRBJ1-2,TGCAGCGTTGAAGATCAAGGGGTCGGCTATGGCTACACCTTC,CSVEDQGVGYGYTF
TRBD1,few,TRBV5-1,TRBJ2-2,TGCGCCAGCAGCTGGGGGACAGGGGGCATCCACTTCACCGGGGAGCTGTTTTTT,CASSWGTGGIHFTGELFF
TRBD2,many,TRBV6-5,TRBJ2-2,TGTGCCAGCAGTTACTCGAGGCAGCGGGGGGTGCCGAACACCGGGGAGCTGTTTTTT,CASSYSRQRGVPNTGELFF
.,few,TRBV7-2,TRBJ1-1,TGTGCCAGCAGCCCCTCGGGGGCGCGGGGGACTGAAGCTTTCTTT,CASSPSGARGTEAFF
TRBD2,few,TRBV7-7,TRBJ2-5,TGTGCTAGCACCCTCGGGGGGGCGTCCTTGGAGACCCAGTACTTC,CASTLGGASLETQYF
TRBD1,.,TRBV4-3,TRBJ2-1,TGCGCCAGCAGCCAAGAATACAGGGGCTACAATGAGCAGTTCTTC,CASSQEYRGYNEQFF
.,.,TRBV12-3/TRBV12-4,TRBJ2-6,TGTGCCAGCACCCGAAGCAACGGGGCCAACGTCCTGACTTTC,CASTRSNGANVLTF
TRBD1,.,TRBV25-1,TRBJ1-6,TGTGCCAGCACCGGATCAGGGGGGATGAGCTCCTATAATTCACCCCTCCACTTT,CASTGSGGMSSYNSPLHF
.,.,TRBV10-3,TRBJ1-4,TGTGCCATCAGTGCCACCGCAACTAATGAAAAACTGTTTTTT,CAISATATNEKLFF
TRBD1,few,TRBV10-3,TRBJ2-5,TGTGCCATCAGTGGCAGACAGGACAGGGAGACCCAGTACTTC,CAISGRQDRETQYF
TRBD2,few,TRBV20-1,TRBJ2-7,TGCAGTGCTATGGAAGGACTAGCCTACGAGCAGTACTTC,CSAMEGLAYEQYF
.,.,TRBV10-3,TRBJ1-4,TGTGCCATCAGTGACCCTGTCGGCGGTGCAACTAATGAAAAACTGTTTTTT,CAISDPVGGATNEKLFF
.,few,TRBV5-6,TRBJ2-1,TGTGCCAGCAGAATCCTGACCCGCAATGAGCAGTTCTTC,CASRILTRNEQFF